A single sample gave rise to the 18 T cell receptor beta chains below, sequenced in a study of blood T cell repertoires in COVID-19. Method: immunoSEQ multiplex PCR; TCRdb's copy keeps in-frame clones and lacks some. The sample shows around 56,000 clones, 73% of them seen only once. The material sequenced was peripheral blood. These receptors were collected from a woman between 70 and 85 years old with acute or convalescent COVID-19.

The gene calls are TRBV6-5 and TRBJ1-1; the D is unclear. This CDR3 is built from 11 residues. The germline V gene encodes CDR1 MNHEY and CDR2 SVGAGI. The V gene lost 8 bases and the J gene lost 6 bases, with 10 bases spanning the gap. CDR3 in amino acids: CASLGRAEAFF. CDR3 nucleotides: TGTGCCAGCCTCGGGCGGGCTGAAGCTTTCTTT.

This clone was recorded once. This chain joins TRBV5-1 and TRBJ2-7, with 7 bases matching TRBD2. CDR1 and CDR2 from the germline V gene are SGHRS and YFSETQ. The CDR3 runs 14 residues. Unmatched junction bases numbered 1, after V lost 1 base and J lost 0 bases. The CDR3 DNA follows: TGCGCCAGCAGCTTGAGCGGGGTCTCCTACGAGCAGTACTTC. Its translation: CASSLSGVSYEQYF.

The chain links TRBV11-2 to TRBJ2-1; tentative D call: TRBD1 (6 bases). The V end lost 2 bases, the J end lost 5 bases, and 10 bases lay between the germline ends. This CDR3 region has 14 residues. Germline V gene sequence: CDR1 SGHAT, CDR2 FQNNGV. CDR3 in amino acids: CASSLSTGNNEQFF. Written as DNA, the CDR3 is TGTGCCAGCAGCTTATCGACAGGCAACAATGAGCAGTTCTTC. The full variable domain, its missing parts supplied by reference TRBV11-2 and TRBJ2-1, is EAGVAQSPRYKIIEKRQSVAFWCNPISGHATLYWYQQILGQGPKLLIQFQNNGVVDDSQLPKDRFSAERLKGVDSTLKIQPAKLEDSAVYLCASSLSTGNNEQFFGPGTRLTVL.

The CDR3 is CSASLIAGVRDTQYF. The CDR3 coding sequence is TGCAGTGCTAGTTTGATAGCGGGGGTTCGAGATACGCAGTATTTT. The chain combines TRBV20-1 with TRBJ2-3, with TRBD2 identical over 9 bases. The germline CDR1 and CDR2 sequences are DFQATT and SNEGSKA (reference sequence). Trimming cost V 3 bases and J 5 bases; bases outside gene matches: 9. There are 15 residues in the CDR3.

The chain recombines TRBV15 with TRBJ2-5, with a weak D call TRBD2 (5 bases). Germline loops: CDR1 LNHNV, CDR2 YYDKDF (reference sequence). Deletions cut 1 base from V and 3 bases from J, with 15 bases between. This CDR3 has 16 amino acids. This CDR3 reads CATSRVPGEPKETQYF. CDR3 DNA sequence: TGTGCCACCAGCAGAGTCCCCGGGGAGCCAAAAGAGACCCAGTACTTC.

This clone was counted a few times. The chain is built from TRBV11-1 and TRBJ1-6; D gene uncertain. This CDR3 has 16 residues. Deletions cut 2 bases from V and 6 bases from J, with 14 bases between. Germline lookup yields CDR1 SGHAT and CDR2 FQDESV (reference sequence). In DNA form, the CDR3 reads TGTGCCAGCAGCTTAAATGGAGGGAACGGTAATTCACCCCTCCACTTT. It codes for CASSLNGGNGNSPLHF. The full variable domain, rest sourced from reference TRBV11-1 and TRBJ1-6, is EAEVAQSPRYKITEKSQAVAFWCDPISGHATLYWYRQILGQGPELLVQFQDESVVDDSQLPKDRFSAERLKGVDSTLKIQPAELGDSAMYLCASSLNGGNGNSPLHFGNGTRLTVT.

The V gene is TRBV11-3, the J gene TRBJ2-2; no clear D gene. The CDR3 loop spans 14 amino acids. Between the trimmed V and J ends, which lost 1 base and 7 bases, there was a span of 10 bases. CDR1 is SGHNT and CDR2 is YENEEA in the germline V gene. CDR3 amino acids: CASSLAQSVGELFF. The CDR3 DNA is TGTGCCAGCAGCTTAGCACAATCCGTCGGGGAGCTGTTTTTT. The variable domain in full, with the rest retrieved from reference TRBV11-3 and TRBJ2-2, is EAGVVQSPRYKIIEKKQPVAFWCNPISGHNTLYWYLQNLGQGPELLIRYENEEAVDDSQLPKDRFSAERLKGVDSTLKIQPAELGDSAVYLCASSLAQSVGELFFGEGSRLTVL.

This clone was recorded only once. The V call is TRBV5-1, the J call TRBJ2-5; the D is unclear. The length of the CDR3 is 13 residues. CDR1 and CDR2 from the germline V gene are SGHRS and YFSETQ. The CDR3 loop is CASTRLSQETQYF. CDR3 bases: TGCGCGTCTACCAGGCTCTCCCAAGAGACCCAGTACTTC.

The chain links TRBV29-1 to TRBJ2-1; 8 positions agree with TRBD1. The CDR3 covers 14 residues. With V trimmed by 8 bases and J by 0 bases, 6 bases remained unmatched. Germline V gene sequence: CDR1 SQVTM, CDR2 ANQGSEA. This chain's CDR3 is CSLTGVGSYNEQFF. In DNA form, the CDR3 reads TGCAGCTTGACAGGGGTAGGCTCCTACAATGAGCAGTTCTTC.

V is TRBV12-5 and J is TRBJ2-3, with TRBD1 matching 7 bases. The germline CDR1 and CDR2 sequences are LGHNT and FRNRAP. Trimming cost V 6 bases and J 5 bases; bases outside gene matches: 11. This CDR3 has 15 residues. For the CDR3, the DNA is TGTGCTAGTGGCCCCCCCGGGACAGCAGAAGATACGCAGTATTTT. This gives the protein CASGPPGTAEDTQYF.

The chain couples TRBV30 to TRBJ1-5, with D perhaps TRBD1 (5 bases). CDR3 length: 14 amino acids. V lost 3 bases and J lost 0, with 9 bases in between. CDR1 is GTSNPN, CDR2 SVGIG, per germline (reference sequence). Written as DNA, the CDR3 is TGTGCCTGGAGCCAGGGCGCTAGCAATCAGCCCCAGCATTTT. Protein: CAWSQGASNQPQHF.

V and J are TRBV12-3 or TRBV12-4 and TRBJ1-6; tentatively, D is TRBD1 (6 bases). The germline V and J ends were trimmed by 1 base and 10 bases, with 8 bases remaining between them. CDR3 length: 13 residues. The CDR3 protein is CASSLGGGSPLHF. CDR3 DNA: TGTGCCAGCAGTTTAGGGGGGGGCTCACCCCTCCACTTT.

This chain joins TRBV19 and TRBJ2-4; possible D gene TRBD2, 7 bases. There are 14 residues in the CDR3. CDR1 LNHDA and CDR2 SQIVND come from the germline V gene (reference sequence). V was clipped by 6 bases and J by 7 bases, with 16 bases between them. CDR3 residues: CASSPGQAGNIQYF. In nucleotides, the CDR3 is TGTGCCAGTAGCCCGGGACAAGCGGGGAACATTCAGTACTTC.

The rearrangement joins TRBV24-1 to TRBJ1-1; 10 bases align to TRBD1. The CDR3 covers 16 residues. CDR1 KGHDR and CDR2 SFDVKD come from the germline V gene. The J segment lost 1 base and the V segment lost 4 bases, leaving 5 bases of the junction unmatched. This CDR3 is CATSERQGARNTEAFF. Here the CDR3 DNA reads TGTGCCACCAGTGAGCGACAGGGGGCAAGGAACACTGAAGCTTTCTTT.

This clone occurred a few times. The chain links TRBV2 to TRBJ2-3; 7 bases map to TRBD1. CDR3 length equals 16 residues. Germline CDR1 is SNHLY and CDR2 is FYNNEI. The trim removed 6 bases at V and 2 bases at J, leaving 11 bases unmatched. The CDR3, as DNA: TGTGCCAGCAGCTACGGACAGGCTCTAGTCACAGATACGCAGTATTTT. Its translation is CASSYGQALVTDTQYF.

This clone turned up a few times. V is TRBV11-1 and J is TRBJ1-2; TRBD1 matches at 7 bases. The CDR3 is 15 amino acids. Trimming at V came to 4 bases and at J to 5 bases, leaving 10 bases not matched to a gene. Germline values: CDR1 SGHAT, CDR2 FQDESV (reference sequence). As DNA, the CDR3 is TGTGCCAGCAGCTCTACAGGGGCCCGATGGTATGGCTACACCTTC. Its translation: CASSSTGARWYGYTF.

The chain recombines TRBV25-1 with TRBJ1-1; TRBD1 matches 8 bases. Looked up from germline, CDR1 is MGHDK and CDR2 is SYGVNS. The trim removed 3 bases at V and 5 bases at J, leaving 8 bases unmatched. The CDR3 has 15 residues. In DNA, the CDR3 is TGTGCCAGCAGTGAGATTAGGACAGGGCGAACTGAAGCTTTCTTT. Translated: CASSEIRTGRTEAFF.

The chain is built from TRBV6-6 and TRBJ1-6; TRBD1 matches 7 bases. In germline, CDR1 is MNHNY, CDR2 SVGAGI (reference sequence). The CDR3 contains 16 residues. V gave up 6 bases and J gave up 7 bases; unmatched junction bases: 12. As DNA, the CDR3 is TGTGCCAGCAGCTTAATGACAGGGACGAGAAATTCACCCCTCCACTTT. It encodes CASSLMTGTRNSPLHF.